The 30 T cell receptor beta chains below come from one sample, sequenced in a study of glioma-infiltrating T cells. TCR alpha and beta CDR3 regions were amplified from RNA using iRepertoire nested multiplex PCR. TCRdb itself ran the multiplex PCR reads through MiXCR, one entry per CDR3 protein. The sample lists around 120,000 distinct CDR3 sequences, more than 20% occurring once. The sequencing sample was made of glioma tissue, nonneoplastic brain tissue, or PBMCs (not recorded which). These receptors were taken from a human donor with low-grade glioma or glioblastoma, undergoing nonglioma brain surgery, or in good health (not recorded which).

This clonotype was detected only a few times. This sequence joins TRBV4-1 and TRBJ1-5; 7 nucleotides agree with TRBD1. The germline CDR1 and CDR2 sequences are MGHRA and YSYEKL. The trim removed 4 bases at V and 1 base at J, leaving 4 bases unmatched. This CDR3 contains 15 residues. The CDR3 DNA follows: TGCGCCAGCAGCCCAGGGGGTCCGAGCAATCAGCCCCAGCATTTT. Translation: CASSPGGPSNQPQHF.

This clonotype was observed at least ten times. V usage is TRBV4-1 and J usage is TRBJ1-1; 9 nucleotides match TRBD1. Trimming removed 6 bases from V and 2 bases from J; junction bases left unmatched: 1. This CDR3 is built from 13 residues. Per germline, CDR1 MGHRA and CDR2 YSYEKL. For the CDR3, the DNA is TGCGCCAGCAGGGACAGGGGTAACACTGAAGCTTTCTTT. Amino acids: CASRDRGNTEAFF.

V is TRBV27 and J is TRBJ2-5; a possible D gene is TRBD2 (7 bases). This CDR3 is 12 amino acids long. Per the germline V gene, CDR1 is MNHEY and CDR2 is SMNVEV (reference sequence). V lost 6 bases to trimming and J lost 4 bases, with 9 bases between them. The CDR3 bases are TGTGCCAGCAGGCGGGGGCTAGAGACCCAGTACTTC. Protein product: CASRRGLETQYF.

This clonotype was detected only a few times. V usage is TRBV6-1 and J usage is TRBJ1-2; 8 bases are shared with TRBD1. This CDR3 spans 12 amino acids. Germline V gene lookup returns CDR1 MNHNS and CDR2 SASEGT. J gave up 6 bases and V 7 bases, and 4 bases lay outside the gene matches. The CDR3 sequence is CASKQGDDGYTF. The CDR3 DNA sequence: TGTGCCAGCAAACAGGGGGATGATGGCTACACCTTC.

About this clonotype itself: Given a much more abundant clone one base away, this may be a read error. This rearrangement joins TRBV15 to TRBJ1-3; unclear D gene. The CDR3 length is 17 residues. The V end was cut by 2 bases, the J end by 4 bases, with 18 bases between. Germline assignment: CDR1 LNHNV and CDR2 YYDKDF (reference sequence). CDR3 in DNA: TGTGCCACCAGCAGACCCGGGAACGCGAAGTCCGGAAACACCATATATTTT. Protein product: CATSRPGNAKSGNTIYF.

This chain joins TRBV28 and TRBJ2-2; the D is unclear. CDR1 is MDHEN, CDR2 SYDVKM, per germline. V was pared by 2 bases and J by 8 bases, with 3 bases between. The length of the CDR3 is 11 residues. Here the CDR3 DNA reads TGTGCCAGCAGTTTACCGGGGGAGCTGTTTTTT. This translates into CASSLPGELFF.

The rearrangement uses TRBV12-5 and TRBJ2-1, with D perhaps matching TRBD2 (8 bases). Trimming cost V 1 base and J 4 bases, with 20 bases left between them. Germline V gene data show CDR1 as LGHNT and CDR2 as FRNRAP. The CDR3 sequence is 18 residues long. The CDR3 loop is CASGLGGQRSGVYNEQFF. Here the CDR3 DNA reads TGTGCTAGTGGTTTGGGGGGACAGCGTAGCGGGGTTTACAATGAGCAGTTCTTC.

There are a few counts of this clonotype. The J gene is TRBJ1-1, the V gene TRBV7-9; TRBD1 might be the D (6 bases). V dropped 5 bases and J dropped 7 bases, with 20 bases sitting between them. Germline V lookup: CDR1 SEHNR, CDR2 FQNEAQ (reference sequence). The CDR3 is 15 amino acids. In DNA, the CDR3 is TGTGCCAGCAGCCCAGGGATAGCCCAGGGGATTGAAGCTTTCTTT. It is translated as CASSPGIAQGIEAFF. Supplemented by reference TRBV7-9 and TRBJ1-1, the full variable domain reads DTGVSQNPRHKITKRGQNVTFRCDPISEHNRLYWYRQTLGQGPEFLTYFQNEAQLEKSRLLSDRFSAERPKGSFSTLEIQRTEQGDSAMYLCASSPGIAQGIEAFFGQGTRLTVV.

This clonotype occurred a few times. The chain joins TRBV15 to TRBJ2-4, with D hard to call. Trimming left V 0 bases short and J 0 bases short, with 9 bases between. CDR3 length: 16 residues. CDR1 is LNHNV and CDR2 is YYDKDF in the germline V gene (reference sequence). The CDR3 loop is CATSRDSWGAKNIQYF. CDR3 in DNA: TGTGCCACCAGCAGAGATTCATGGGGAGCCAAAAACATTCAGTACTTC.

The chain links TRBV5-1 to TRBJ2-1, with 7 nucleotides matching TRBD1. CDR1 and CDR2 (germline): SGHRS, YFSETQ. The CDR3 is 15 amino acids. The junction had 7 bases not matched to a gene; V was cut back by 0 bases and J by 7 bases. CDR3 residues: CASSLDPGQQNEQFF. The CDR3 nucleotides read TGCGCCAGCAGCTTGGACCCGGGACAGCAAAATGAGCAGTTCTTC. Variable domain in full (rest from reference TRBV5-1 and TRBJ2-1): KAGVTQTPRYLIKTRGQQVTLSCSPISGHRSVSWYQQTPGQGLQFLFEYFSETQRNKGNFPGRFSGRQFSNSRSEMNVSTLELGDSALYLCASSLDPGQQNEQFFGPGTRLTVL.

The genes are TRBV7-2 and TRBJ1-3; unclear D gene. The V gene lost 8 bases and the J gene lost 7 bases, with 18 bases spanning the gap. This CDR3 has 14 residues. CDR1 is SGHTA, CDR2 FQGNSA, per germline. CDR3 region: CASATRTRLNTIYF. Here the CDR3 DNA reads TGTGCCAGCGCGACGCGGACCCGCTTGAACACCATATATTTT.

This clonotype was recorded at least ten times. V is TRBV6-1 and J is TRBJ1-2, with a tentative D call TRBD1 (6 bases). Trimming left V 8 bases short and J 4 bases short, with 14 bases between. Germline CDR1 is MNHNS and CDR2 is SASEGT. The CDR3 has 13 residues. CDR3 protein: CASGFPGVYGYTF. The CDR3 DNA reads TGTGCCAGCGGATTTCCAGGGGTCTATGGCTACACCTTC.

This clonotype occurred a few times. The rearrangement links TRBV29-1 to TRBJ1-2; unclear D gene. Deletions cut 7 bases from V and 1 base from J, with 13 bases between. The CDR3 extends over 13 amino acids. CDR1 is SQVTM, CDR2 ANQGSEA, per germline. CDR3 sequence: CSEMRGVNYGYTF. The CDR3 DNA reads as TGCAGCGAAATGCGGGGTGTTAACTATGGCTACACCTTC.

As regards this clonotype: A junction end diverges from the germline sequence, so it may reflect a read error. The chain employs TRBV6-5 and TRBJ1-2; 8 positions match TRBD1. The CDR3 loop spans 14 amino acids. The germline CDR1 and CDR2 sequences are MNHEY and SVGAGI. CDR3 residues: CAGPDRGFYYVYTF. Written as DNA, the CDR3 is TGTGCCGGACCAGACAGGGGCTTTTACTATGTCTACACCTTC.

The chain couples TRBV2 to TRBJ2-3; tentatively, D is TRBD2 (5 bases). Germline CDR1 SNHLY, CDR2 FYNNEI. The V and J ends lost 2 bases and 5 bases respectively, with 8 bases between them. The CDR3 has 13 amino acids. The DNA of the CDR3 is TGTGCCAGCAGTGAACGAGGGATAGATACGCAGTATTTT. It is translated as CASSERGIDTQYF.

Many counts were recorded for this clonotype. The rearrangement joins TRBV28 to TRBJ1-5; 7 bases match TRBD1. CDR3 length equals 15 residues. Germline lookup yields CDR1 MDHEN and CDR2 SYDVKM. Trimming removed 5 bases from V and 5 bases from J; junction bases left unmatched: 9. The CDR3 loop reads CASSPAQGWDQPQHF. As DNA, the CDR3 is TGTGCCAGCAGTCCGGCACAGGGGTGGGATCAGCCCCAGCATTTT.

This clonotype was counted a few times. J is TRBJ2-3 and V is TRBV7-4; D possibly uses TRBD1 or TRBD2 (5 bases each). V was pared by 0 bases and J by 1 base, with 8 bases between. The CDR3 spans 15 residues. Germline V gives CDR1 SGHVT, CDR2 SQSDAQ. In DNA, the CDR3 is TGTGCCAGCAGCTTAGCGGGGACCCGCACAGATACGCAGTATTTT. This gives the protein CASSLAGTRTDTQYF. Based on the CDR3 plus reference TRBV7-4 and TRBJ2-3, the full variable domain is GAGVSQSPRYKVAKRGRDVALRCDSISGHVTLYWYRQTLGQGSEVLTYSQSDAQRDKSGRPSGRFSAERPERSVSTLKIQRTEQGDSAVYLCASSLAGTRTDTQYFGPGTRLTVL.

This clonotype was seen repeatedly, ten times or more. The V call is TRBV20-1, the J call TRBJ2-7, with 11 bases identical to TRBD2. The CDR3 consists of 14 residues. After removal of 3 bases from V and 6 bases from J, the junction contained 7 bases not matched to a gene. Germline V gene data show CDR1 as DFQATT and CDR2 as SNEGSKA (reference sequence). DNA for the CDR3: TGCAGTGCTAGGGAGACTAGCGGGGCTCGCGAGCAGTACGTC. The encoded protein is CSARETSGAREQYV.

On this clonotype itself: The junction departs from the called germline gene at one end, perhaps through a read error. V gene TRBV25-1 combines with J gene TRBJ1-6; tentative D call: TRBD1 (5 bases). CDR1 and CDR2 (germline): MGHDK, SYGVNS. CDR3 size: 14 residues. The CDR3 DNA sequence: TGTGCCGGCAGTGCGGGACTCCTAAATTCACCCCTCCACTTT. Amino acid sequence: CAGSAGLLNSPLHF.

The chain uses TRBV12-3 or TRBV12-4 and TRBJ2-5; no firm D call. The CDR3 runs to 12 residues. Deletions cut 6 bases from V and 2 bases from J, with 7 bases between. Here the CDR3 DNA reads TGTGCCAGCAGGCTGAGGCAAGAGACCCAGTACTTC. Amino acids: CASRLRQETQYF.

V gene TRBV28 combines with J gene TRBJ1-4, with 12 bases lining up with TRBD1. The CDR3 covers 14 residues. V was clipped by 5 bases and J by 10 bases; unmatched bases: 5. The V gene's germline CDR1 is MDHEN and CDR2 SYDVKM. The DNA of the CDR3 is TGTGCCAGCAGTCCTCGGGACAGGGGGCGAAAACTGTTTTTT. Protein product: CASSPRDRGRKLFF.

The table lists this clonotype with a few counts. This chain connects TRBV7-9 to TRBJ1-3; maybe TRBD1 (5 bases). This CDR3 comprises 16 residues. In germline, CDR1 is SEHNR, CDR2 FQNEAQ (reference sequence). V lost 3 bases to trimming and J lost 0 bases, with 12 bases between them. In DNA, the CDR3 is TGTGCCAGCAGCTTCAGGGTTGAGGACTCTGGAAACACCATATATTTT. Amino acid sequence: CASSFRVEDSGNTIYF.

This clonotype was observed many times. This chain uses TRBV28 with TRBJ2-3; the D is unclear. CDR3 length: 12 amino acids. V lost 4 bases and J 6 bases, leaving 8 bases between the germline ends. CDR1 MDHEN and CDR2 SYDVKM come from the germline V gene. DNA of the CDR3: TGTGCCAGCAGTTCCCTGCGGGATACGCAGTATTTT. Its translation: CASSSLRDTQYF.

This clonotype appeared a few times. The rearrangement joins TRBV12-3 or TRBV12-4 to TRBJ1-3; a weak D match, TRBD1 (5 bases). V was shortened by 5 bases and J by 6 bases, with 14 bases between the two germline ends. This CDR3 comprises 14 residues. The CDR3 loop reads CASSQVRGVNTIYF. The CDR3, as DNA: TGTGCCAGCAGTCAAGTGCGGGGGGTAAACACCATATATTTT.

This clonotype was detected ten times or more. The V and J genes are TRBV7-2 and TRBJ1-4; a possible D gene is TRBD1 (5 bases). Per the germline V gene, CDR1 is SGHTA and CDR2 is FQGNSA. Trimming pared 5 bases from V and 11 bases from J, leaving 15 bases between. The CDR3 runs to 13 residues. The chain's CDR3 is CASSTMGREKLFF. The CDR3 DNA reads as TGTGCCAGCAGCACTATGGGCAGGGAGAAACTGTTTTTT. The variable domain in full, completed from reference TRBV7-2 and TRBJ1-4, reads GAGVSQSPSNKVTEKGKDVELRCDPISGHTALYWYRQSLGQGLEFLIYFQGNSAPDKSGLPSDRFSAERTGGSVSTLTIQRTQQEDSAVYLCASSTMGREKLFFGSGTQLSVL.

Comments on this clonotype: A read error may explain this, as a much larger clone is one base away. The rearrangement uses TRBV15 and TRBJ2-3; a weak D match, TRBD2 (6 bases). V was cut by 0 bases and J by 1 base, with 17 bases left in between. Per the germline V gene, CDR1 is LNHNV and CDR2 is YYDKDF (reference sequence). This CDR3 region has 18 residues. The CDR3 region has the DNA TGTGCCACCAGCAGAGAATTGGCTAGCGAGGACCGCACAGATACGCAGTATTTT. It codes for CATSRELASEDRTDTQYF.

V and J are TRBV11-2 and TRBJ1-6; TRBD1 is a possible D gene (5 bases). This CDR3 contains 15 residues. Looked up from germline, CDR1 is SGHAT and CDR2 is FQNNGV. V was shortened by 5 bases and J by 15 bases, with 23 bases between the two germline ends. CDR3 DNA: TGTGCCAGCAGCCTTGAGGGACGTCGCTATTCGAACCTCCACTTT. Encoded protein: CASSLEGRRYSNLHF.

This clonotype was seen more than once but under ten times. This chain connects TRBV7-6 to TRBJ2-3; no reliable D call. CDR1 and CDR2 from the germline V gene are SGHVS and FNYEAQ. The CDR3 contains 15 residues. The V and J ends lost 5 bases and 1 base respectively, with 13 bases between them. The CDR3 DNA sequence: TGTGCCAGCAGCCTCCGGGTTTCCCGCACAGATACGCAGTATTTT. It translates to CASSLRVSRTDTQYF.

The V call is TRBV3-1, the J call TRBJ2-3, with 13 bases fitting TRBD2. The length of the CDR3 is 16 residues. Germline assignment: CDR1 LGHDT and CDR2 YNNKEL (reference sequence). V lost 4 bases to trimming and J lost 5 bases; unmatched junction nucleotides: 6. This CDR3 reads CASSLRTSGGVDTQYF. In DNA, the CDR3 is TGTGCCAGCAGCCTGCGGACTAGCGGGGGAGTAGATACGCAGTATTTT.

With respect to this clonotype: The junction differs from germline at one of its ends, possibly a read error. The V call is TRBV7-2, the J call TRBJ1-6; D is undetermined. The CDR3 length is 11 residues. Germline values: CDR1 SGHTA, CDR2 FQGNSA. In DNA form, the CDR3 reads TGTGCCAGCAGCCACCCGGTCACCCCTGGGTTT. Its translation: CASSHPVTPGF.